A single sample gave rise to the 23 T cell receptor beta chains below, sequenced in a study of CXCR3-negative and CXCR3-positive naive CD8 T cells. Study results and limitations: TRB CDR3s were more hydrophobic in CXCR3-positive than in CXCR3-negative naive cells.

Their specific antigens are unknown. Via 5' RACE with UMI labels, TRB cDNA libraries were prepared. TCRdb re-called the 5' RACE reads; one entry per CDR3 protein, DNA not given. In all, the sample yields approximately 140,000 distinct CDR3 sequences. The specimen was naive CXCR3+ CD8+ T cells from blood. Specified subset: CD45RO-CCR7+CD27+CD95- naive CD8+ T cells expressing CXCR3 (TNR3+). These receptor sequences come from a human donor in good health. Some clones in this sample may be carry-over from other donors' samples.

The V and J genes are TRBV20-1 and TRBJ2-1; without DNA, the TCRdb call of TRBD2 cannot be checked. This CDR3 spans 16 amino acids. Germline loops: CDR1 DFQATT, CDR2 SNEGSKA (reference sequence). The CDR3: CSARKPYHRPYNEQFF.

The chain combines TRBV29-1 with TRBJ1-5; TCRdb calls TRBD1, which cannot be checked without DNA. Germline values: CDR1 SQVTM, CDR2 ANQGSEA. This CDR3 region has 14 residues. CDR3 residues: CSVGGGSGGQPQHF.

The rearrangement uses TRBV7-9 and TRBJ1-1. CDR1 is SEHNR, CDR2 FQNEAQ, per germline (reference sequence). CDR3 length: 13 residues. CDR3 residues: CASSLEEDTEAFF.

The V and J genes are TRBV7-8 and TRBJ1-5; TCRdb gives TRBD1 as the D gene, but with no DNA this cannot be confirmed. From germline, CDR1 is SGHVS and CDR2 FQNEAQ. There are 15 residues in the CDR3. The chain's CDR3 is CASSSWTGEVQPQHF.

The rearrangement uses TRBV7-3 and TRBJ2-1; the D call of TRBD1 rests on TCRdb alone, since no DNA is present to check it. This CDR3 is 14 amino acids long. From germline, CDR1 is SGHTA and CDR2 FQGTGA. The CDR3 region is CASSLPPPYNEQFF.

The CDR3 loop reads CASSQVSEQFF. This sequence joins TRBV3-1 and TRBJ2-1. Germline CDR1 and CDR2: LGHDT and YNNKEL (reference sequence). CDR3 length: 11 amino acids.

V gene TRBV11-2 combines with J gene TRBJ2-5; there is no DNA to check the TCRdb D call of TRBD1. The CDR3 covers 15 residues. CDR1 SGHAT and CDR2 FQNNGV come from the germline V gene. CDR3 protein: CASSKTGEGWETQYF.

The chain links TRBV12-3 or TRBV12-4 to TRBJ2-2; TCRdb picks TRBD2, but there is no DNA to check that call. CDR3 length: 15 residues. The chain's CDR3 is CASKLAGGLSGELFF.

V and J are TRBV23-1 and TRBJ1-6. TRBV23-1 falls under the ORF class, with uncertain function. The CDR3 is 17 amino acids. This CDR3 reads CASSHSLGSPSNSPLHF.

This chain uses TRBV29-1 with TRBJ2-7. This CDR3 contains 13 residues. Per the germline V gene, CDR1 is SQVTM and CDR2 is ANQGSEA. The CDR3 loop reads CSVEGGRHYEQYF.

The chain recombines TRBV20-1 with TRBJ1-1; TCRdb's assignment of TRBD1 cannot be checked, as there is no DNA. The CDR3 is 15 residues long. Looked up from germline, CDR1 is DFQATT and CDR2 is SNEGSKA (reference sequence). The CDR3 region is CSARDLPAGGTEAFF.

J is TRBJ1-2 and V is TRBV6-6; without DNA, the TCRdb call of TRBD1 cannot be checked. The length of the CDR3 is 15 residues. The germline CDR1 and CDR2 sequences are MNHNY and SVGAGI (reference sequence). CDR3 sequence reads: CASRQTGEGDYGYTF.

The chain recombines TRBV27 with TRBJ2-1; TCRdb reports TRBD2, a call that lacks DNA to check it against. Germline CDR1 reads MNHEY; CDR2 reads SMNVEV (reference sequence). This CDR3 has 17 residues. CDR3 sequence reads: CASSPERLAVTYNEQFF.

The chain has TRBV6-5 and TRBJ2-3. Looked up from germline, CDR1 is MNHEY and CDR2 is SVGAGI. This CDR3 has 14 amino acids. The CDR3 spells CASSYRFSTDTQYF.

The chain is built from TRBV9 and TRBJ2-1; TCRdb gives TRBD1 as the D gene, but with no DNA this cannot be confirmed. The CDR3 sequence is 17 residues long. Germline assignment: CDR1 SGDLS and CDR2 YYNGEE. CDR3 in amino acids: CASSPTGGAGTYNEQFF. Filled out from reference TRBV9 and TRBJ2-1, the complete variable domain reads DSGVTQTPKHLITATGQRVTLRCSPRSGDLSVYWYQQSLDQGLQFLIQYYNGEERAKGNILERFSAQQFPDLHSELNLSSLELGDSALYFCASSPTGGAGTYNEQFFGPGTRLTVL.

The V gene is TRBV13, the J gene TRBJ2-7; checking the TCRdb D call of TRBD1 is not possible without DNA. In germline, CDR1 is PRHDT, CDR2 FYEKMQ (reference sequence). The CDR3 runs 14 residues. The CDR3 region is CASSDRSSVYEQYF. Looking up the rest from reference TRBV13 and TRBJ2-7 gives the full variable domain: AAGVIQSPRHLIKEKRETATLKCYPIPRHDTVYWYQQGPGQDPQFLISFYEKMQSDKGSIPDRFSAQQFSDYHSELNMSSLELGDSALYFCASSDRSSVYEQYFGPGTRLTVT.

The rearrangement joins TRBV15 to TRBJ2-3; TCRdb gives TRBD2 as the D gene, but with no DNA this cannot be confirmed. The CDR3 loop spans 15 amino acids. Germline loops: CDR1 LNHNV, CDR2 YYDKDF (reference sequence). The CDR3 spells CATSPTASRPDTQYF.

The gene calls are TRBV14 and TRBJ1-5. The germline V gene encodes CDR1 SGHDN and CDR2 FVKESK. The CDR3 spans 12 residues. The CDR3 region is CASSLWNQPQHF.

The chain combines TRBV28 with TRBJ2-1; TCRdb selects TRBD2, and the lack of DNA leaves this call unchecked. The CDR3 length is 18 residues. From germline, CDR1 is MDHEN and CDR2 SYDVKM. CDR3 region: CASSTMTLTSRASDEQFF.

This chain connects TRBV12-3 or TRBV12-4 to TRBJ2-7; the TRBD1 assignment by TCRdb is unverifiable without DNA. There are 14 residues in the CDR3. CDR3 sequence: CASSPSGGIYEQYF.

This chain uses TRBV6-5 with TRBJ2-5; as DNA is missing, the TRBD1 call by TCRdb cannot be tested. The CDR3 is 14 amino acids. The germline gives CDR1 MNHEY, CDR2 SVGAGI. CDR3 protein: CASSLGQDQETQYF.

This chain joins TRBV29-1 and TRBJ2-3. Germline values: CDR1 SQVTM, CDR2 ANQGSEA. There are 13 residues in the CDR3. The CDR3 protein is CSVVRQNTDTQYF.

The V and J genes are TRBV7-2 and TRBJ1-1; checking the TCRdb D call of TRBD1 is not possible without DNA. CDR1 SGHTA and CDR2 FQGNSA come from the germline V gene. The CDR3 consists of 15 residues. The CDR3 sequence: CASSADGQPNTEAFF.